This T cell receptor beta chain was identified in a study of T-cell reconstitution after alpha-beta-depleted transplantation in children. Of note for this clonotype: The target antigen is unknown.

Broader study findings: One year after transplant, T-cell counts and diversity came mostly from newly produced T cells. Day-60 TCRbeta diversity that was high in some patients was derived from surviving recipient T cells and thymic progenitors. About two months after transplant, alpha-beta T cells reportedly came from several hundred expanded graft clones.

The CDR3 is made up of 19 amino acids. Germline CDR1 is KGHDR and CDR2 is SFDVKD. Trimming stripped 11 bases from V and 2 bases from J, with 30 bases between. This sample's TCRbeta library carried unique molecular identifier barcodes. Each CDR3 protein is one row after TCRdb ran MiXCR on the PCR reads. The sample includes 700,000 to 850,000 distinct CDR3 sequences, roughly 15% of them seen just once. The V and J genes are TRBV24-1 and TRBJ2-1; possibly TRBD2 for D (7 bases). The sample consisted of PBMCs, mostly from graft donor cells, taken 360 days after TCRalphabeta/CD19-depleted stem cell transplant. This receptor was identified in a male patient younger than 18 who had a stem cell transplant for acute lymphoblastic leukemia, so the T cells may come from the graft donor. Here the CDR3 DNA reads TGTGCCAGCCCGAAACGGGACACAATACGGGCGGGAGCCTACAATGAGCAGTTCTTC. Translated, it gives CASPKRDTIRAGAYNEQFF.